This T cell receptor beta chain came from a study of molecular identifiers for immune sequencing clone quantification. Findings of the study overall: Shared barcodes on identical TCR molecules could underestimate the sizes of highly expanded clones.

Points on this clonotype: Its target is unknown.

Preparation methods for the bulk TCR libraries were those previously described, with listed TCR primers. TCRdb processed the PCR reads anew with MiXCR; each CDR3 protein has one entry. The sample has 79,000 or so distinct CDR3 sequences; approximately 25% are singletons. This CDR3 contains 14 residues. The germline V gene encodes CDR1 MNHEY and CDR2 SMNVEV (reference sequence). V gave up 6 bases and J gave up 5 bases, with 17 bases separating them. The sequence came from a human donor in good health. Some libraries in this study had Jurkat cell RNA spiked in. The chain carries TRBV27 and TRBJ2-7; a possible D gene is TRBD1 (6 bases). Sequences were obtained from naive CD8+ T cells from blood, with Jurkat cell RNA spiked in. Subset indicated: FACS-sorted CD8+CD4-CCR7+CD45RA+ naive T cells. CDR3 nucleotides: TGTGCCAGCAGGAGCCTAACAGGGAGCCACGAGCAGTACTTC. This codes for CASRSLTGSHEQYF.